One and the same sample provided the 22 T cell receptor beta chains below, sequenced in a study of identical twins. TCRdb itself ran the 5' RACE reads through MiXCR, one entry per CDR3 protein. In the table there are approximately 680,000 distinct CDR3 sequences, just over 7% of which are singletons. The same sample was also used in a study of yellow fever vaccine responses in identical twins.

The specimen sequenced was PBMCs. The receptors come from a woman between 18 and 29 years old in good health.

CDR3 region: CAIGGSISYEQYF. CDR3 nucleotide sequence: TGTGCCATCGGCGGGAGCATCTCCTACGAGCAGTACTTC. V usage is TRBV10-3 and J usage is TRBJ2-7; TRBD2 agrees at 7 bases. Germline V gene lookup returns CDR1 ENHRY and CDR2 SYGVKD. The CDR3 totals 13 residues. The trim removed 8 bases at V and 0 bases at J, leaving 4 bases unmatched.

This clonotype was seen only a few times. The chain carries TRBV24-1 and TRBJ2-2; D tentatively fits TRBD1 or TRBD2 (5 bases each). This CDR3 region has 16 residues. Germline V gene lookup returns CDR1 KGHDR and CDR2 SFDVKD. Between the trimmed V and J ends, which lost 1 base and 4 bases, there was a span of 12 bases. In DNA form, the CDR3 reads TGTGCCACCAGTGATTTTGAGGGGTTGGCCACCGGGGAGCTGTTTTTT. This sequence encodes CATSDFEGLATGELFF.

This clonotype came up many times. The V gene is TRBV20-1, the J gene TRBJ2-1; 8 bases are a match to TRBD2. Germline lookup yields CDR1 DFQATT and CDR2 SNEGSKA (reference sequence). This CDR3 region has 15 residues. The V segment lost 0 bases and the J segment 4 bases; nucleotides outside the gene matches: 5. CDR3 in DNA: TGCAGTGCTAGAGACCCCGGGGGGGAATACAATGAGCAGTTCTTC. It encodes CSARDPGGEYNEQFF.

J is TRBJ2-7 and V is TRBV21-1; the table's TRBD1 call for D was not verified on the DNA. TRBV21-1 is designated a pseudogene. The CDR3 has 16 amino acids. The DNA of the CDR3 is TGTGCCAGCAGCAAAGAAGAGGACAGGGGACGGGACGAGCAGTACGTC. It encodes CASSKEEDRGRDEQYV.

This clonotype was detected only a few times. The gene calls are TRBV4-1 and TRBJ2-1, with no clear D. The germline V gene has CDR1 MGHRA and CDR2 YSYEKL. Trimming removed 2 bases from V and 0 bases from J, with 8 bases in between. This CDR3 spans 15 amino acids. The CDR3 spells CASSQFELSYNEQFF. CDR3 DNA: TGCGCCAGCAGCCAATTTGAACTCTCCTACAATGAGCAGTTCTTC.

The chain carries TRBV3-1 and TRBJ2-6; 15 positions match TRBD2. Germline assignment: CDR1 LGHDT and CDR2 YNNKEL (reference sequence). V shed 5 bases and J 0 bases; nucleotides not matched to a gene: 5. The CDR3 consists of 19 residues. The CDR3, as DNA: TGTGCCAGCAGCTCCGGACTAGCGGGGGGGCGCTCTGGGGCCAACGTCCTGACTTTC. It translates to CASSSGLAGGRSGANVLTF.

Concerning this clonotype itself: Germline and junction disagree at one end, which may indicate a read error. This sequence joins TRBV6-9 and TRBJ2-3; D remains unclear. Germline V gives CDR1 MNHGY, CDR2 SVAAGI. The CDR3 is 14 residues long. The DNA for the CDR3 is TGTGCCCCCGACCGGCGGTCCCTCACACATACGCAGTATTTT. It translates to CAPDRRSLTHTQYF.

The sample holds many counts of this clonotype. The rearrangement links TRBV12-5 to TRBJ2-2, with D unclear. CDR1 LGHNT and CDR2 FRNRAP come from the germline V gene. V was shortened by 3 bases and J by 2 bases, with 7 bases between the two germline ends. There are 14 residues in the CDR3. This CDR3 is CASGFSVNTGELFF. The CDR3 DNA is TGTGCTAGTGGTTTCTCAGTAAACACCGGGGAGCTGTTTTTT.

At least ten counts were recorded for this clonotype. The chain joins TRBV28 to TRBJ1-3; TRBD1 aligns across 7 bases. The CDR3 totals 15 residues. Germline trimming cut 3 bases from V and 2 bases from J; bases unmatched to any gene: 4. CDR1 MDHEN and CDR2 SYDVKM come from the germline V gene. CDR3: CASSLVTGPGNTIYF. The CDR3 DNA is TGTGCCAGCAGTTTGGTGACAGGGCCTGGAAACACCATATATTTT. Full variable domain (rest looked up from reference TRBV28 and TRBJ1-3): DVKVTQSSRYLVKRTGEKVFLECVQDMDHENMFWYRQDPGLGLRLIYFSYDVKMKEKGDIPEGYSVSREKKERFSLILESASTNQTSMYLCASSLVTGPGNTIYFGEGSWLTVV.

The chain links TRBV6-1 to TRBJ1-1, with 8 bases identical to TRBD1. Per germline, CDR1 MNHNS and CDR2 SASEGT. With V trimmed by 6 bases and J by 3 bases, 3 bases remained unmatched. The CDR3 is made up of 13 amino acids. The CDR3 DNA reads as TGTGCCAGCAGCGCGGACAGGGACACTGAAGCTTTCTTT. Its translation: CASSADRDTEAFF.

This clonotype has just a few counts. The chain recombines TRBV3-1 with TRBJ2-7; TRBD2 aligns across 13 bases. CDR3 size: 16 residues. From germline, CDR1 is LGHDT and CDR2 YNNKEL (reference sequence). V lost 3 bases to trimming and J lost 5 bases; unmatched junction nucleotides: 7. CDR3 residues: CASSQRPGTSGNEQYF. For the CDR3, the DNA is TGTGCCAGCAGCCAGAGACCCGGGACTAGCGGGAACGAGCAGTACTTC.

Only a few counts were recorded for this clonotype. This sequence joins TRBV11-2 and TRBJ2-1; D is possibly TRBD2 (6 bases). With 1 base removed from V and 5 bases from J, the gap between germline ends came to 12 bases. Germline CDR1 and CDR2: SGHAT and FQNNGV. The CDR3 is 15 amino acids. The CDR3 coding sequence is TGTGCCAGCAGCTTAGGAGGGACTTTTGACAATGAGCAGTTCTTC. Translated: CASSLGGTFDNEQFF. The variable domain in full, completed from reference TRBV11-2 and TRBJ2-1, reads EAGVAQSPRYKIIEKRQSVAFWCNPISGHATLYWYQQILGQGPKLLIQFQNNGVVDDSQLPKDRFSAERLKGVDSTLKIQPAKLEDSAVYLCASSLGGTFDNEQFFGPGTRLTVL.

This clonotype was counted a few times. The chain links TRBV7-9 to TRBJ2-2, with a tentative D call TRBD1 (6 bases). Trimming stripped 5 bases from V and 4 bases from J, with 14 bases between. The CDR3 is made up of 15 amino acids. Per germline, CDR1 SEHNR and CDR2 FQNEAQ (reference sequence). Here the CDR3 reads CASSLTGQITGELFF. CDR3 coding DNA: TGTGCCAGCAGCCTTACTGGACAGATCACCGGGGAGCTGTTTTTT.

The chain uses TRBV20-1 and TRBJ2-1, with 9 positions matching TRBD1. Looked up from germline, CDR1 is DFQATT and CDR2 is SNEGSKA (reference sequence). The CDR3 is made up of 15 amino acids. V dropped 1 base and J dropped 4; count of bases not matched to a gene: 5. The CDR3 region has the DNA TGCAGTGCTAGAGCTGGGACAGGGCCTTACAATGAGCAGTTCTTC. Residues: CSARAGTGPYNEQFF.

The J gene is TRBJ2-2, the V gene TRBV10-3; TRBD2 agrees at 16 bases. The CDR3 runs 18 residues. V lost 4 bases to trimming and J lost 6 bases; unmatched junction nucleotides: 8. The germline gives CDR1 ENHRY, CDR2 SYGVKD. CDR3 amino acids: CAISAGTSGRARPGELFF. CDR3 nucleotides: TGTGCCATCAGTGCCGGGACTAGCGGGAGGGCGAGGCCCGGGGAGCTGTTTTTT.

The chain links TRBV7-3 to TRBJ2-1; D is ambiguous. The CDR3 spans 18 residues. Per the germline V gene, CDR1 is SGHTA and CDR2 is FQGTGA. The V gene lost 2 bases and the J gene lost 0 bases, with 17 bases spanning the gap. In DNA form, the CDR3 reads TGTGCCAGCAGCTTATACGGAGCCCGGATTTGCTCCTACAATGAGCAGTTCTTC. It yields the protein CASSLYGARICSYNEQFF. The full variable domain, with the rest looked up from reference TRBV7-3 and TRBJ2-1, is GAGVSQTPSNKVTEKGKYVELRCDPISGHTALYWYRQSLGQGPEFLIYFQGTGAADDSGLPNDRFFAVRPEGSVSTLKIQRTERGDSAVYLCASSLYGARICSYNEQFFGPGTRLTVL.

The chain employs TRBV5-1 and TRBJ2-1, with D possibly TRBD2 on 6 matching bases. Germline CDR1 is SGHRS and CDR2 is YFSETQ. V was shortened by 2 bases and J by 6 bases, with 21 bases between the two germline ends. This CDR3 comprises 17 residues. In DNA form, the CDR3 reads TGCGCCAGCAGCTTAGACAGACCTAGCGCTCCTTTCAATGAGCAGTTCTTC. It yields the protein CASSLDRPSAPFNEQFF.

The chain has TRBV28 and TRBJ2-5; 7 bases match TRBD2. V was pared by 7 bases and J by 0 bases, with 2 bases of the junction left unmatched. Germline V gives CDR1 MDHEN, CDR2 SYDVKM. This CDR3 spans 13 amino acids. The CDR3 region has the DNA TGTGCCAGCAATAGCGGGTACCAAGAGACCCAGTACTTC. Encoded protein: CASNSGYQETQYF.

Ten or more counts support this clonotype. The CDR3 bases are TGCAGTGCTAGATCCGGGACAGCGAACACCGGGGAGCTGTTTTTT. This translates into CSARSGTANTGELFF. V usage is TRBV20-1 and J usage is TRBJ2-2; 7 positions match TRBD1. Germline V gene lookup returns CDR1 DFQATT and CDR2 SNEGSKA (reference sequence). The CDR3 covers 15 residues. Trimming removed 2 bases from V and 0 bases from J; junction bases left unmatched: 3.

This clonotype was recorded a few times. V usage is TRBV5-4 and J usage is TRBJ2-2; 8 bases align to TRBD2. In germline, CDR1 is SGHNT, CDR2 YYREEE (reference sequence). The CDR3 sequence is 13 residues long. With 4 bases clipped from V and 6 bases from J, the junction kept 2 bases outside the gene matches. CDR3 amino acids: CASSTGLAGELFF. CDR3 coding DNA: TGTGCCAGCAGCACGGGACTAGCCGGGGAGCTGTTTTTT.

This clonotype was counted ten times or more. This sequence joins TRBV10-3 and TRBJ1-2; D uncertain. Germline lookup yields CDR1 ENHRY and CDR2 SYGVKD. This CDR3 is built from 16 residues. V was clipped by 3 bases and J by 4 bases, with 18 bases between them. This chain's CDR3 is CAISEVRPHPFYGYTF. DNA of the CDR3: TGTGCCATCAGTGAAGTTCGCCCGCACCCGTTCTATGGCTACACCTTC.

This clonotype was picked up many times. The chain combines TRBV29-1 with TRBJ2-7; D remains ambiguous. Germline CDR1 reads SQVTM; CDR2 reads ANQGSEA. The CDR3 runs to 12 residues. V was shortened by 6 bases and J by 0 bases, with 9 bases between the two germline ends. The CDR3 coding sequence is TGCAGCGTCCTAGGAGACTCCTACGAGCAGTACTTC. As protein: CSVLGDSYEQYF.